The sample holds a few counts of the clone carrying this TCR beta chain. Its specificity is unknown. Germline CDR1 SQVTM, CDR2 ANQGSEA. The V end lost 1 base, the J end lost 6 bases, and 10 bases lay between the germline ends. There are 13 residues in the CDR3. The source of the sample is a study of T-cell reconstitution after alpha-beta-depleted transplantation in children. Preparation of the TCRbeta library was carried out with unique molecular identifiers. TCRdb analysed the PCR reads with MiXCR anew, one entry per CDR3 protein. The sample includes about 590,000 distinct CDR3 sequences, 10% to 15% seen only once; the top ten take over 2%. Study conclusions and caveats: Several patients had high TCRbeta diversity at day 60; it came from surviving recipient T cells and thymic progenitors. T-cell numbers and diversity, one year after transplant, stemmed largely from T cells that were newly produced. The origin of alpha-beta T cells about two months after transplant was reportedly several hundred expanded graft clones.

The chain links TRBV29-1 to TRBJ2-4, with D tentatively TRBD1 (6 bases). The sequence was collected from a male patient younger than 18 who had a stem cell transplant for acute myeloid leukemia, so the T cells may come from the graft donor. The sequences come from PBMCs, mostly from graft donor cells, collected 360 days after TCRalphabeta/CD19-depleted stem cell transplant. The chain's CDR3 is CSVEGARGNIQYF. The CDR3 DNA follows: TGCAGCGTTGAAGGTGCCAGGGGAAACATTCAGTACTTC.